This TCR beta chain appears in the sequencing data of a study of T cells in tuberculosis. The repertoire was sequenced with immunoSEQ multiplex PCR; TCRdb's copy has only in-frame clones and lacks some. The sample yields some 34,000 clones, less than 95% seen once. V was clipped by 0 bases and J by 4 bases; unmatched bases: 8. Germline CDR1 and CDR2: SGHDN and FVKESK. This CDR3 is 16 amino acids long. The origin of this receptor is a donor aged 10 to 29 with latent tuberculosis or without tuberculosis infection. Some clones in this sample may be carry-over from other donors' samples. Sample: PBMCs. The chain is built from TRBV14 and TRBJ2-7; 8 nucleotides line up with TRBD2. As DNA, the CDR3 is TGTGCCAGCAGCCAAGAGAGCGGGAGTATGATATACGAGCAGTACTTC. Protein product: CASSQESGSMIYEQYF.